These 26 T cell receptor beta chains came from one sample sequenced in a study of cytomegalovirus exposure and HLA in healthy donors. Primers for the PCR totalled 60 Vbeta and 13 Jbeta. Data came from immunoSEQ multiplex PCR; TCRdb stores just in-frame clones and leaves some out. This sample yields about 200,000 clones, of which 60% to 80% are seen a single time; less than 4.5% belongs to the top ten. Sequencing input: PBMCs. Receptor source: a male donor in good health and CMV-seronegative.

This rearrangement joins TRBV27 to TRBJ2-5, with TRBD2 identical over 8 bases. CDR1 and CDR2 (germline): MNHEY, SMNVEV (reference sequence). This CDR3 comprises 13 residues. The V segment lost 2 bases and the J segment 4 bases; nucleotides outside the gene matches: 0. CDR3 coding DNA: TGTGCCAGCAGTTTACTAGCGGGAGAGACCCAGTACTTC. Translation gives CASSLLAGETQYF.

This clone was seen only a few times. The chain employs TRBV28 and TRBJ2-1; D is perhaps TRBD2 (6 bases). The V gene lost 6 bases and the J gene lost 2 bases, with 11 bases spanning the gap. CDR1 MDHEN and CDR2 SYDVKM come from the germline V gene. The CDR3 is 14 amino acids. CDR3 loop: CASSDRLAYNEQFF. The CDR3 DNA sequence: TGTGCCAGCAGCGACAGACTAGCCTACAATGAGCAGTTCTTC.

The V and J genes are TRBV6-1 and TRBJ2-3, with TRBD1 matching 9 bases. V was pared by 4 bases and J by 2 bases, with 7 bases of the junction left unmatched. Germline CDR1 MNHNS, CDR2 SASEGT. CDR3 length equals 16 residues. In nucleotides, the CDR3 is TGTGCCAGCAGTGTACGGACAGGGGCCCCCACAGATACGCAGTATTTT. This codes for CASSVRTGAPTDTQYF.

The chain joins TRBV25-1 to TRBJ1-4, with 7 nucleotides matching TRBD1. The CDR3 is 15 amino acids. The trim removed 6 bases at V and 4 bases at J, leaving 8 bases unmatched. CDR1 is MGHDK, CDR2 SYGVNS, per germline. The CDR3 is CASRSPGTVNEKLFF. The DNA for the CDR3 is TGTGCCAGCAGGAGTCCCGGGACAGTTAATGAAAAACTGTTTTTT. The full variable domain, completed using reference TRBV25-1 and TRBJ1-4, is EADIYQTPRYLVIGTGKKITLECSQTMGHDKMYWYQQDPGMELHLIHYSYGVNSTEKGDLSSESTVSRIRTEHFPLTLESARPSHTSQYLCASRSPGTVNEKLFFGSGTQLSVL.

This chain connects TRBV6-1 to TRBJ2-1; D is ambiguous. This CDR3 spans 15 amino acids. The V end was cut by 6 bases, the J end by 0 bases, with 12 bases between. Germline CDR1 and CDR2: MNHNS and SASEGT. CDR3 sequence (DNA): TGTGCCAGCAGGGTAGACTCAAGCTCCTACAATGAGCAGTTCTTC. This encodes CASRVDSSSYNEQFF.

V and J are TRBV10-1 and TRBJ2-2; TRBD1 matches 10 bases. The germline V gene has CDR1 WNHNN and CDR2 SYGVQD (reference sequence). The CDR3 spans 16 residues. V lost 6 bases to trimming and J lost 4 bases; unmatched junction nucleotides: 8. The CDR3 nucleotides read TGCGCCAGCAGCGGTACGGGGACAGGGGTCACCGGGGAGCTGTTTTTT. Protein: CASSGTGTGVTGELFF.

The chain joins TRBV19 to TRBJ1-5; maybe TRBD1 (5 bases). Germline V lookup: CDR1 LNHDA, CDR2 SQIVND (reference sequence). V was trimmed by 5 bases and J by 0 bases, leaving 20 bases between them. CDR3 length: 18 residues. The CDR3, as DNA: TGTGCCAGTAGTCCCGTAAAAGGGGCCTGGGATAGCAATCAGCCCCAGCATTTT. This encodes CASSPVKGAWDSNQPQHF.

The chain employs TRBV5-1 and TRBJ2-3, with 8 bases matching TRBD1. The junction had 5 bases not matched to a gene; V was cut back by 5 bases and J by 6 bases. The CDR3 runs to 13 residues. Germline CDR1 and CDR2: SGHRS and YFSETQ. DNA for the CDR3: TGCGCCAGCAGATGGACAGGGTACGATACGCAGTATTTT. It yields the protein CASRWTGYDTQYF.

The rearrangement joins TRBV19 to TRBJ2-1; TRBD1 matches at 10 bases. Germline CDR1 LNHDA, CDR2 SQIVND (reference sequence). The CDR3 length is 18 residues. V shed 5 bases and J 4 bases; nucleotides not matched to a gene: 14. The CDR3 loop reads CASSRTQTGGGLYNEQFF. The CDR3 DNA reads TGTGCCAGTAGTCGAACCCAGACAGGGGGCGGCCTATACAATGAGCAGTTCTTC.

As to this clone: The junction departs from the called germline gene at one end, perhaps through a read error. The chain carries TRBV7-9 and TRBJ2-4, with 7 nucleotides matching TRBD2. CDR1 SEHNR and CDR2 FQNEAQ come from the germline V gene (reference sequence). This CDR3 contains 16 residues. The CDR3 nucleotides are TGTTCCAGCAGCTCGGGAGGTTCTGGGTCCAAAAACATTCAGTACTTC. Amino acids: CSSSSGGSGSKNIQYF.

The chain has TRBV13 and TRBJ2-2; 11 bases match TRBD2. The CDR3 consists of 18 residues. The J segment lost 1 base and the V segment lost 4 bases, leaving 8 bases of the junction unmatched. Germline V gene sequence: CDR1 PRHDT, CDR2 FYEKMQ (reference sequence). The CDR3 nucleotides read TGTGCCAGCAGCTCCGCGGGACTAGCGGAAATGAACACCGGGGAGCTGTTTTTT. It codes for CASSSAGLAEMNTGELFF.

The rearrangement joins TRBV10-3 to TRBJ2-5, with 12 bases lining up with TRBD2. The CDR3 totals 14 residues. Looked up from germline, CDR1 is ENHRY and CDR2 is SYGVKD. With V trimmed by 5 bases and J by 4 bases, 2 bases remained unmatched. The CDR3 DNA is TGTGCCATCAGTTCTAGCGGGAGGGCAGAGACCCAGTACTTC. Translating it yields CAISSSGRAETQYF.

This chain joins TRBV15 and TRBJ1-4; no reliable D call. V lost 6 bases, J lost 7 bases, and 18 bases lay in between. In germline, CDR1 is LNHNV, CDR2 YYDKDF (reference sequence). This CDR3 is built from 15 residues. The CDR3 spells CATRPGGRPGEKLFF. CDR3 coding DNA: TGTGCCACCAGGCCGGGCGGGCGGCCTGGTGAAAAACTGTTTTTT.

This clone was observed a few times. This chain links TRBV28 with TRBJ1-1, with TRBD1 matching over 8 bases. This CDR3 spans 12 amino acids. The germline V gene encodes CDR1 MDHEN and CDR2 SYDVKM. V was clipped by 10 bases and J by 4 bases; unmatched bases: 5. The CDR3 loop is CATGGWSTEAFF. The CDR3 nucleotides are TGTGCCACAGGGGGCTGGAGCACTGAAGCTTTCTTT.

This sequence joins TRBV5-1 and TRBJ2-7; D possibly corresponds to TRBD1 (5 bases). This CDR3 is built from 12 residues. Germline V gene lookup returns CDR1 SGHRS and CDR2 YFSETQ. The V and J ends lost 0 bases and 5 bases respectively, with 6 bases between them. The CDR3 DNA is TGCGCCAGCAGCTTGGCAGGGAACGAGCAGTACTTC. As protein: CASSLAGNEQYF.

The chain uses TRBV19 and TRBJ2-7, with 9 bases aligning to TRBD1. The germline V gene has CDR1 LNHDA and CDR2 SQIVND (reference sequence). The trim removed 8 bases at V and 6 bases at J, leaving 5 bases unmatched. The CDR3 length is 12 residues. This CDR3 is CASETGGSEQYF. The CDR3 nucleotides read TGTGCCAGTGAAACAGGGGGCAGCGAGCAGTACTTC.

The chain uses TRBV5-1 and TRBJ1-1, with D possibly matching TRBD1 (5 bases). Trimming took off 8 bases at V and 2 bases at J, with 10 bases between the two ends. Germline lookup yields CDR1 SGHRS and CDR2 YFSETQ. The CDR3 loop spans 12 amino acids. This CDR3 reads CARTQGNTEAFF. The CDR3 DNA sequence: TGCGCCAGAACTCAGGGAAACACTGAAGCTTTCTTT.

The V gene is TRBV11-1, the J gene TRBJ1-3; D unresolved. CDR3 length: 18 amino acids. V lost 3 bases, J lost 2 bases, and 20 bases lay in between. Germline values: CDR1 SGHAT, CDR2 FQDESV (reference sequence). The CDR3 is CASSFAAPPGTTGNTIYF. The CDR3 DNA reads TGTGCCAGCAGCTTCGCCGCACCCCCGGGTACAACTGGAAACACCATATATTTT.

In nucleotides, the CDR3 is TGTGCCAGCAGCTTGGCCGATGGGGGCGTAAACGAGCAGTACTTC. Translated, it gives CASSLADGGVNEQYF. The V and J genes are TRBV5-6 and TRBJ2-5, with D possibly being TRBD1 (6 bases). With the DNA end fitting TRBJ2-7 better, the J assignment may be wrong. Germline CDR1 is SGHDT and CDR2 is YYEEEE. The CDR3 totals 15 residues.

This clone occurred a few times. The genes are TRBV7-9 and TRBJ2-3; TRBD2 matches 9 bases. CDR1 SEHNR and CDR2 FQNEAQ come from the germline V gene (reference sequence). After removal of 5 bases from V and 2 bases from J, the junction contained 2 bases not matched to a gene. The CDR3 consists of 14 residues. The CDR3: CASSPSGTTDTQYF. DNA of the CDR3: TGTGCCAGCAGCCCTAGCGGGACCACAGATACGCAGTATTTT.

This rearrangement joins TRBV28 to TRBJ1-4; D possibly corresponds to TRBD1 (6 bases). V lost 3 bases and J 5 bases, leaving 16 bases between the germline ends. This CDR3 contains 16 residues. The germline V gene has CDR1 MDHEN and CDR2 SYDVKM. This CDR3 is CASSLGGGSANEKLFF. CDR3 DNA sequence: TGTGCCAGCAGTTTGGGGGGGGGCTCGGCGAATGAAAAACTGTTTTTT.

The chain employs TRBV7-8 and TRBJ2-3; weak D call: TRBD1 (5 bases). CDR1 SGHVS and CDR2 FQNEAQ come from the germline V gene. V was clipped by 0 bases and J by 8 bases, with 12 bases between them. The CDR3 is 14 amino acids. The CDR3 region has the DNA TGTGCCAGCAGCTTAGCAGGGGCCCCGGTTACGCAGTATTTT. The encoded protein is CASSLAGAPVTQYF.

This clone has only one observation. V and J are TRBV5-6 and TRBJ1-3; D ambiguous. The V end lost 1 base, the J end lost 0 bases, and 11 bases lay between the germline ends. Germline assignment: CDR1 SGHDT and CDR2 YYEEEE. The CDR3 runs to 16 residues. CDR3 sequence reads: CASSLRTGYSGNTIYF. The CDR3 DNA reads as TGTGCCAGCAGCTTGAGGACGGGGTACTCTGGAAACACCATATATTTT.

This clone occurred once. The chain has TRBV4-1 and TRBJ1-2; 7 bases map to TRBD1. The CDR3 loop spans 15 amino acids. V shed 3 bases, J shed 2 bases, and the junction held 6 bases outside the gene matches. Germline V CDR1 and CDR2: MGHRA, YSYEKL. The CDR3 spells CASSQPLTGNYGYTF. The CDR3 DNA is TGCGCCAGCAGCCAGCCCTTGACAGGGAACTATGGCTACACCTTC.

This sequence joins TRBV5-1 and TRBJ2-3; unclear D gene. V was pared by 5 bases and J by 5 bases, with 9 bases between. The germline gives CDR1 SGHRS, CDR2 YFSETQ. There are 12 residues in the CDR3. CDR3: CASRRRGDTQYF. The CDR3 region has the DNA TGCGCCAGCAGACGGCGCGGAGATACGCAGTATTTT.

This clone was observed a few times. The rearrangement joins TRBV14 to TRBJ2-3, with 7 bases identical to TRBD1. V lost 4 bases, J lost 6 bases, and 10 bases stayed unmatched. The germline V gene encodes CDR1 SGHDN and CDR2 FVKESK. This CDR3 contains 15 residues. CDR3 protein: CASSLRTGSQDTQYF. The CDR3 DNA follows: TGTGCCAGCAGCCTTAGGACAGGTAGCCAGGATACGCAGTATTTT.